Each of the 15 T cell receptor beta chains below was sequenced from the same sample in a study of T cell clones after liver transplantation. Using immunoSEQ multiplex PCR, the repertoire was profiled, and TCRdb retains in-frame clones only, with some absent. Of roughly 70,000 clones in the sample, about 80% are singletons; the top ten hold approximately 0.55%. This sample comprised CD4+ T cells from blood, obtained before liver transplant. These receptors all come from a human donor who received a liver transplant.

The chain has TRBV5-1 and TRBJ1-4; maybe TRBD1 (6 bases). The CDR3 covers 16 residues. V dropped 3 bases and J dropped 0 bases, with 12 bases sitting between them. Germline values: CDR1 SGHRS, CDR2 YFSETQ. DNA of the CDR3: TGCGCCAGCAGCTGGGGGACACCAGCAACTAATGAAAAACTGTTTTTT. Translation: CASSWGTPATNEKLFF.

This clone was counted a few times. The chain has TRBV10-1 and TRBJ2-2; weak D call: TRBD1 (5 bases). The CDR3 has 14 amino acids. The germline V and J ends were trimmed by 2 bases and 4 bases, with 8 bases remaining between them. Germline lookup yields CDR1 WNHNN and CDR2 SYGVQD (reference sequence). The DNA of the CDR3 is TGCGCCAGCAGTGAGGCAGGGTCCACCGGGGAGCTGTTTTTT. Translating gives CASSEAGSTGELFF.

The chain uses TRBV28 and TRBJ2-7; D is unresolved. The germline V gene encodes CDR1 MDHEN and CDR2 SYDVKM. The CDR3 is made up of 12 amino acids. The ends were cut back, 4 bases at V and 7 bases at J, with 11 bases in the middle. CDR3: CASSSVLFEQYF. CDR3 nucleotide sequence: TGTGCCAGCAGTTCGGTTCTTTTTGAGCAGTACTTC.

The V gene is TRBV28, the J gene TRBJ2-7, with TRBD1 matching over 10 bases. V lost 6 bases, J lost 2 bases, and 1 base stayed unmatched. There are 13 residues in the CDR3. In germline, CDR1 is MDHEN, CDR2 SYDVKM. The CDR3 sequence is CASRGQGPYEQYF. CDR3 sequence (DNA): TGTGCCAGCAGGGGACAGGGGCCCTACGAGCAGTACTTC.

This CDR3 is CASSYGGGRGGYGYTF. CDR3 nucleotide sequence: TGTGCCAGCAGTTATGGCGGGGGGCGCGGTGGCTATGGCTACACCTTC. This rearrangement joins TRBV6-9 to TRBJ1-2; maybe TRBD1 (6 bases). The CDR3 has 16 amino acids. Trimming pared 2 bases from V and 4 bases from J, leaving 17 bases between. From germline, CDR1 is MNHGY and CDR2 SVAAGI.

The V call is TRBV27, the J call TRBJ1-2; tentatively, D is TRBD1 (6 bases). Germline CDR1 and CDR2: MNHEY and SMNVEV (reference sequence). The CDR3 consists of 14 residues. V was trimmed by 8 bases and J by 4 bases, leaving 17 bases between them. CDR3 amino acids: CASSSAGGIYGYTF. The DNA for the CDR3 is TGTGCCAGCTCCTCCGCGGGGGGCATCTATGGCTACACCTTC.

This chain connects TRBV5-1 to TRBJ2-1; TRBD2 matches 7 bases. The junction had 4 bases not matched to a gene; V was cut back by 4 bases and J by 3 bases. The CDR3 extends over 14 amino acids. Germline V CDR1 and CDR2: SGHRS, YFSETQ. The CDR3 protein is CASSLSGFYNEQFF. In nucleotides, the CDR3 is TGCGCCAGCAGCCTTAGCGGGTTCTACAATGAGCAGTTCTTC.

J is TRBJ2-7 and V is TRBV29-1, with TRBD2 as a possible D gene (5 bases). This CDR3 has 12 amino acids. Germline-derived CDR1 and CDR2 are SQVTM and ANQGSEA. V lost 5 bases and J 1 base, leaving 9 bases between the germline ends. CDR3 in amino acids: CSVRRESYEQYF. CDR3 DNA sequence: TGCAGCGTTCGCCGGGAATCCTACGAGCAGTACTTC.

The V and J genes are TRBV7-9 and TRBJ2-7; 9 nucleotides match TRBD1. V was clipped by 2 bases and J by 7 bases; unmatched bases: 3. The germline gives CDR1 SEHNR, CDR2 FQNEAQ (reference sequence). The CDR3 covers 13 residues. The CDR3: CASSLRQGGEQYF. The CDR3 DNA follows: TGTGCCAGCAGCTTAAGACAGGGGGGAGAGCAGTACTTC.

This chain uses TRBV6-1 with TRBJ2-3, with unresolved D. V lost 7 bases and J 3 bases, leaving 17 bases between the germline ends. CDR1 is MNHNS and CDR2 is SASEGT in the germline V gene. The CDR3 is made up of 15 amino acids. DNA of the CDR3: TGTGCCAGCACCGGCCGGTCCTCTTCGACAGATACGCAGTATTTT. Translated, it gives CASTGRSSSTDTQYF.

This chain connects TRBV5-4 to TRBJ1-2, with 9 bases lining up with TRBD1. CDR3 size: 13 residues. Germline assignment: CDR1 SGHNT and CDR2 YYREEE (reference sequence). Germline trimming cut 5 bases from V and 8 bases from J; bases unmatched to any gene: 7. DNA of the CDR3: TGTGCCAGCAGTGGAGGGACAGGGTACGGCTACACCTTC. It translates to CASSGGTGYGYTF.

This clone appeared a single time. This chain joins TRBV2 and TRBJ2-3, with a weak D call TRBD2 (5 bases). The CDR3 is 14 residues long. Germline CDR1 SNHLY, CDR2 FYNNEI. V lost 4 bases to trimming and J lost 3 bases, with 11 bases between them. CDR3 DNA: TGTGCCAGCAGTGCCCAACGGGGAACAGATACGCAGTATTTT. Translating gives CASSAQRGTDTQYF.

The rearrangement uses TRBV2 and TRBJ1-4; TRBD1 matches 10 bases. The CDR3 loop spans 15 amino acids. Germline CDR1 SNHLY, CDR2 FYNNEI. With 6 bases clipped from V and 7 bases from J, the junction kept 8 bases outside the gene matches. In DNA form, the CDR3 reads TGTGCCAGCAGCGTACGACAGGGGGCGGGTGAAAAACTGTTTTTT. Its translation: CASSVRQGAGEKLFF.

This chain uses TRBV30 with TRBJ2-1, with TRBD2 matching 8 bases. Germline V CDR1 and CDR2: GTSNPN, SVGIG (reference sequence). The trim removed 2 bases at V and 4 bases at J, leaving 1 base unmatched. The CDR3 sequence is 13 residues long. The CDR3, as DNA: TGTGCCTGGAGTTCTAGCGGGTACAATGAGCAGTTCTTC. It yields the protein CAWSSSGYNEQFF. Supplemented by reference TRBV30 and TRBJ2-1, the full variable domain reads SQTIHQWPATLVQPVGSPLSLECTVEGTSNPNLYWYRQAAGRGLQLLFYSVGIGQISSEVPQNLSASRPQDRQFILSSKKLLLSDSGFYLCAWSSSGYNEQFFGPGTRLTVL.

This clone was seen a single time. The rearrangement joins TRBV7-2 to TRBJ1-2; D remains unclear. Germline V gives CDR1 SGHTA, CDR2 FQGNSA. This CDR3 spans 13 amino acids. V dropped 0 bases and J dropped 8 bases, with 10 bases sitting between them. DNA of the CDR3: TGTGCCAGCAGCTTAGCGGCAAGTTTCGGCTACACCTTC. Residues: CASSLAASFGYTF.